These 26 T cell receptor beta chains share one sample of origin, sequenced in a study of blood T cells in healthy people across ages. With a J-beta primer mix and a sample-barcoded 5' primer, a second PCR ran roughly 7 to 11 cycles. A single record per CDR3 protein comes from TCRdb applying MiXCR to the 5' RACE reads. The sample yields around 650,000 distinct CDR3 sequences, roughly 41% seen once. The sequenced sample was blood. The source of these receptors is a man older than 75 in good health.

This clonotype was counted at least ten times. At one end, the junction sequence differs from germline, possibly due to a read error. The CDR3 loop reads CASSLAPRGEQFF. The CDR3, as DNA: TGTGCTAGCAGCTTAGCGCCAAGGGGCGAGCAGTTCTTC. The chain links TRBV7-7 to TRBJ2-1; D is tentatively TRBD1 or TRBD2 (5 bases each). Germline V lookup: CDR1 SSHAT, CDR2 FNYEAQ (reference sequence). This CDR3 spans 13 amino acids.

This clonotype showed up many times. V gene TRBV6-5 combines with J gene TRBJ1-6, with 9 bases identical to TRBD1. V was pared by 4 bases and J by 6 bases, with 7 bases of the junction left unmatched. The germline V gene encodes CDR1 MNHEY and CDR2 SVGAGI. The CDR3 extends over 16 amino acids. CDR3 sequence reads: CASSSKQGARNSPLHF. In DNA form, the CDR3 reads TGTGCCAGCAGTTCTAAACAGGGGGCGCGTAATTCACCCCTCCACTTT.

In regard to this clonotype: An end of the junction does not agree with germline; a read error may underlie this. The gene calls are TRBV9 and TRBJ2-1, with 15 bases that match TRBD2. The CDR3 sequence is 17 residues long. CDR1 and CDR2 from the germline V gene are SGDLS and YYNGEE. Here the CDR3 reads CVSSVQPGLAGGNEQFF. CDR3 bases: TGTGTCAGCAGCGTCCAACCGGGACTAGCGGGGGGAAATGAGCAGTTCTTC.

The gene calls are TRBV29-1 and TRBJ2-3, with TRBD2 matching over 11 bases. V lost 4 bases and J lost 6; bases outside the gene matches: 12. Germline-derived CDR1 and CDR2 are SQVTM and ANQGSEA. The CDR3 has 16 amino acids. CDR3 DNA: TGCAGCGTTGGGACTAGCGGGTACCAGGCCGTGGATACGCAGTATTTT. Translation gives CSVGTSGYQAVDTQYF.

The chain joins TRBV28 to TRBJ1-5; no reliable D call. CDR1 is MDHEN, CDR2 SYDVKM, per germline. Trimming removed 7 bases at V and 2 bases at J, with 12 bases between. This CDR3 region has 14 residues. This chain's CDR3 is CASTYPWGNQPQHF. CDR3 sequence (DNA): TGTGCCAGCACCTACCCTTGGGGCAATCAGCCCCAGCATTTT.

J is TRBJ1-5 and V is TRBV28; the match to TRBD1 covers 9 bases. Trimming removed 6 bases from V and 5 bases from J; junction bases left unmatched: 11. The CDR3 has 16 amino acids. Per germline, CDR1 MDHEN and CDR2 SYDVKM. CDR3 loop: CASRTPLGQGHQPQHF. The CDR3 nucleotides are TGTGCCAGCAGAACCCCCTTGGGACAGGGCCATCAGCCCCAGCATTTT.

In this sample, this clonotype turned up a few times. This chain uses TRBV28 with TRBJ1-2; TRBD1 is a possible D gene (5 bases). The CDR3 contains 14 residues. The V and J ends lost 4 bases and 1 base respectively, with 10 bases between them. Germline values: CDR1 MDHEN, CDR2 SYDVKM. CDR3 in amino acids: CASSYGGVNYGYTF. The CDR3 DNA follows: TGTGCCAGCAGTTATGGGGGAGTTAACTATGGCTACACCTTC.

This clonotype was recorded a few times. The chain joins TRBV5-1 to TRBJ2-1, with 8 bases that match TRBD1. Germline V gives CDR1 SGHRS, CDR2 YFSETQ. The CDR3 has 17 residues. V gave up 3 bases and J gave up 8 bases; unmatched junction bases: 16. DNA for the CDR3: TGCGCCAGCAGCTCGATACCTGCGAGGACAGGGCATGATGAGCAGTTCTTC. Its translation is CASSSIPARTGHDEQFF. The variable domain in full, completed from reference TRBV5-1 and TRBJ2-1, reads KAGVTQTPRYLIKTRGQQVTLSCSPISGHRSVSWYQQTPGQGLQFLFEYFSETQRNKGNFPGRFSGRQFSNSRSEMNVSTLELGDSALYLCASSSIPARTGHDEQFFGPGTRLTVL.

V is TRBV15 and J is TRBJ2-7; a weak D match, TRBD1 (5 bases). The V gene lost 0 bases and the J gene lost 3 bases, with 9 bases spanning the gap. The germline CDR1 and CDR2 sequences are LNHNV and YYDKDF (reference sequence). This CDR3 region has 14 residues. CDR3 nucleotides: TGTGCCACCAGCAGAGATCAGGGCCTCTACGAGCAGTACTTC. Its protein product is CATSRDQGLYEQYF.

The genes are TRBV15 and TRBJ2-3; 8 bases agree with TRBD2. The trim removed 1 base at V and 4 bases at J, leaving 4 bases unmatched. There are 15 residues in the CDR3. Germline lookup yields CDR1 LNHNV and CDR2 YYDKDF (reference sequence). This CDR3 reads CATSRASGLADTQYF. DNA for the CDR3: TGTGCCACCAGCAGAGCTAGCGGGCTAGCAGATACGCAGTATTTT.

The rearrangement uses TRBV6-2 or TRBV6-3 and TRBJ1-2, with 9 bases lining up with TRBD1. The CDR3 is made up of 12 amino acids. J lost 8 bases, V lost 4 bases, and 2 bases had no gene match. Germline CDR1 and CDR2: MNHEY and SVGEGT. This CDR3 is CASSSGQGGYTF. The CDR3 bases are TGTGCCAGCAGTTCGGGACAGGGCGGCTACACCTTC.

V gene TRBV10-1 combines with J gene TRBJ2-3; D gene unclear. The ends were cut back, 0 bases at V and 0 bases at J, with 10 bases in the middle. In germline, CDR1 is WNHNN, CDR2 SYGVQD (reference sequence). The CDR3 runs to 16 residues. CDR3: CASSESPRPSTDTQYF. The CDR3 DNA follows: TGCGCCAGCAGTGAGTCGCCGCGGCCCAGCACAGATACGCAGTATTTT.

The chain joins TRBV10-3 to TRBJ1-1; TRBD1 agrees at 9 bases. Germline CDR1 and CDR2: ENHRY and SYGVKD. The length of the CDR3 is 17 residues. V gave up 8 bases and J gave up 1 base; unmatched junction bases: 14. CDR3 loop: CAIGGGQGWTGNTEAFF. For the CDR3, the DNA is TGTGCCATCGGGGGGGGACAGGGCTGGACTGGGAACACTGAAGCTTTCTTT.

This clonotype has only a few counts. The DNA of the CDR3 is TGTGCCAGCAGTGAAGTGACTAGCGGCCCTTATGAGCAGTTCTTC. Protein: CASSEVTSGPYEQFF. This sequence joins TRBV6-4 and TRBJ2-1; 9 positions match TRBD2. CDR3 length equals 15 residues. In germline, CDR1 is MRHNA, CDR2 SNTAGT. After removal of 3 bases from V and 8 bases from J, the junction contained 8 bases not matched to a gene.

The table lists this clonotype with a few counts. This chain uses TRBV29-1 with TRBJ1-3, with 7 bases identical to TRBD1. Trimming took 3 bases from V and 3 from J; bases not matched to a gene: 2. Looked up from germline, CDR1 is SQVTM and CDR2 is ANQGSEA. CDR3 length: 13 residues. The CDR3 region is CSVDNRGGNTIYF. The CDR3 coding sequence is TGCAGCGTTGACAACAGGGGTGGAAACACCATATATTTT.

V gene TRBV7-9 combines with J gene TRBJ1-2; tentative D call: TRBD1 (5 bases). This CDR3 contains 14 residues. V lost 5 bases to trimming and J lost 1 base, with 11 bases between them. CDR1 is SEHNR, CDR2 FQNEAQ, per germline (reference sequence). The chain's CDR3 is CASSRDAGNYGYTF. As DNA, the CDR3 is TGTGCCAGCAGCCGGGACGCGGGTAACTATGGCTACACCTTC.

This clonotype was seen a few times. The V and J genes are TRBV11-3 and TRBJ2-1; TRBD2 is a possible D gene (6 bases). The V gene's germline CDR1 is SGHNT and CDR2 YENEEA. The V and J ends lost 2 bases and 8 bases respectively, with 16 bases between them. This CDR3 spans 15 amino acids. CDR3 amino acids: CASSLRGTRGYEQFF. The CDR3 nucleotides read TGTGCCAGCAGCTTAAGAGGGACTCGTGGATATGAGCAGTTCTTC.

This clonotype was counted between two and nine times. The V call is TRBV7-9, the J call TRBJ2-7; D uncertain. Trimming removed 1 base from V and 9 bases from J, with 16 bases in between. CDR1 is SEHNR and CDR2 is FQNEAQ in the germline V gene (reference sequence). The CDR3 totals 14 residues. The CDR3 sequence: CASSLEGSSRVQYF. CDR3 nucleotide sequence: TGTGCCAGCAGCTTAGAGGGTAGCTCCCGTGTGCAGTACTTC.

The rearrangement uses TRBV6-1 and TRBJ1-5, with a possible D match to TRBD1 (5 bases). V lost 6 bases to trimming and J lost 9 bases, with 15 bases between them. In germline, CDR1 is MNHNS, CDR2 SASEGT. CDR3 length: 13 residues. CDR3 sequence: CASSGVRAGPQHF. DNA of the CDR3: TGTGCCAGCAGCGGGGTCAGGGCCGGGCCCCAGCATTTT.

V is TRBV28 and J is TRBJ2-7; possibly TRBD1 for D (6 bases). There are 13 residues in the CDR3. Per the germline V gene, CDR1 is MDHEN and CDR2 is SYDVKM. The V gene lost 7 bases and the J gene lost 2 bases, with 12 bases spanning the gap. CDR3 bases: TGTGCCAGCATTAGACAGGTTCCCTACGAGCAGTACTTC. As protein: CASIRQVPYEQYF.

This clonotype was detected ten times or more. The rearrangement links TRBV28 to TRBJ2-3; D gene uncertain. V was pared by 3 bases and J by 7 bases, with 8 bases between. The CDR3 loop spans 12 amino acids. The germline V gene encodes CDR1 MDHEN and CDR2 SYDVKM. The CDR3 is CASSFLANTQYF. The DNA of the CDR3 is TGTGCCAGCAGTTTTCTCGCGAATACGCAGTATTTT.

This clonotype was seen many times. The rearrangement links TRBV11-1 to TRBJ2-6; D is unresolved. This CDR3 is built from 16 residues. Germline lookup yields CDR1 SGHAT and CDR2 FQDESV (reference sequence). V gave up 5 bases and J gave up 0 bases, with 11 bases separating them. CDR3 in amino acids: CASSKTPSSGANVLTF. The CDR3 DNA is TGTGCCAGCAGCAAGACACCGAGCTCTGGGGCCAACGTCCTGACTTTC. Full variable domain (outside the CDR3, taken from reference TRBV11-1 and TRBJ2-6): EAEVAQSPRYKITEKSQAVAFWCDPISGHATLYWYRQILGQGPELLVQFQDESVVDDSQLPKDRFSAERLKGVDSTLKIQPAELGDSAMYLCASSKTPSSGANVLTFGAGSRLTVL.

The J gene is TRBJ2-7, the V gene TRBV6-2 or TRBV6-3; 8 bases match TRBD1. The CDR3 loop spans 18 amino acids. J lost 2 bases, V lost 0 bases, and 12 bases had no gene match. The germline V gene encodes CDR1 MNHEY and CDR2 SVGEGT. CDR3 sequence: CASSYSKGRDRRTYEQYF. CDR3 DNA sequence: TGTGCCAGCAGTTACTCGAAAGGGCGGGACAGGAGAACCTACGAGCAGTACTTC.

This chain uses TRBV29-1 with TRBJ2-7; D may be TRBD2 (6 bases). Germline V gene sequence: CDR1 SQVTM, CDR2 ANQGSEA. The CDR3 runs 13 residues. Trimming removed 7 bases from V and 0 bases from J, with 13 bases in between. This CDR3 reads CSASFSGSYEQYF. The CDR3 nucleotides read TGCAGCGCCTCGTTTAGCGGCTCCTACGAGCAGTACTTC.

In this sample, this clonotype turned up a few times. The CDR3, as DNA: TGTGCCAGCAGGGACCCGGGACAGGGGTTAAATGAGCAGTTCTTC. As protein: CASRDPGQGLNEQFF. J is TRBJ2-1 and V is TRBV6-2 or TRBV6-3, with 10 bases identical to TRBD1. CDR1 and CDR2 from the germline V gene are MNHEY and SVGEGT. The CDR3 spans 15 residues. V was clipped by 6 bases and J by 7 bases; unmatched bases: 9.

The genes are TRBV5-1 and TRBJ2-2; D call uncertain. The CDR3 spans 14 residues. Trimming cost V 1 base and J 4 bases, with 8 bases left between them. Per the germline V gene, CDR1 is SGHRS and CDR2 is YFSETQ. CDR3 in DNA: TGCGCCAGCAGCTTGCAGTTTTCCACCGGGGAGCTGTTTTTT. Its translation is CASSLQFSTGELFF.